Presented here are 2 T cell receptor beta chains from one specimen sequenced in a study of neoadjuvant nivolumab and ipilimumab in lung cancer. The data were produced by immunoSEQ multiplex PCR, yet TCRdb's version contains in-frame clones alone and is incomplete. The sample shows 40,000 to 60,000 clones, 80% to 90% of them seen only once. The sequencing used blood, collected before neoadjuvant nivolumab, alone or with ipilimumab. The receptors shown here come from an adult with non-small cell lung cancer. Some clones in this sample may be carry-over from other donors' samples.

The CDR3 loop reads CASSLVSGRARETQYF. CDR3 nucleotides: TGTGCCAGCAGCTTGGTTAGCGGGAGGGCCCGGGAGACCCAGTACTTC. The chain recombines TRBV5-5 with TRBJ2-5, with 11 bases fitting TRBD2. This CDR3 has 16 amino acids. Germline trimming cut 0 bases from V and 5 bases from J; bases unmatched to any gene: 6. The germline V gene has CDR1 SGHKS and CDR2 YYEKEE (reference sequence).

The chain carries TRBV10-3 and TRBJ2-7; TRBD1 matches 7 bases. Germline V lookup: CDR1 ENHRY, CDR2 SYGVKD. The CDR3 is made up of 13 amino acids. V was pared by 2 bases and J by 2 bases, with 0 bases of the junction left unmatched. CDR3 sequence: CAISEGQAYEQYF. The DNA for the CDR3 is TGTGCCATCAGTGAGGGACAGGCCTACGAGCAGTACTTC.